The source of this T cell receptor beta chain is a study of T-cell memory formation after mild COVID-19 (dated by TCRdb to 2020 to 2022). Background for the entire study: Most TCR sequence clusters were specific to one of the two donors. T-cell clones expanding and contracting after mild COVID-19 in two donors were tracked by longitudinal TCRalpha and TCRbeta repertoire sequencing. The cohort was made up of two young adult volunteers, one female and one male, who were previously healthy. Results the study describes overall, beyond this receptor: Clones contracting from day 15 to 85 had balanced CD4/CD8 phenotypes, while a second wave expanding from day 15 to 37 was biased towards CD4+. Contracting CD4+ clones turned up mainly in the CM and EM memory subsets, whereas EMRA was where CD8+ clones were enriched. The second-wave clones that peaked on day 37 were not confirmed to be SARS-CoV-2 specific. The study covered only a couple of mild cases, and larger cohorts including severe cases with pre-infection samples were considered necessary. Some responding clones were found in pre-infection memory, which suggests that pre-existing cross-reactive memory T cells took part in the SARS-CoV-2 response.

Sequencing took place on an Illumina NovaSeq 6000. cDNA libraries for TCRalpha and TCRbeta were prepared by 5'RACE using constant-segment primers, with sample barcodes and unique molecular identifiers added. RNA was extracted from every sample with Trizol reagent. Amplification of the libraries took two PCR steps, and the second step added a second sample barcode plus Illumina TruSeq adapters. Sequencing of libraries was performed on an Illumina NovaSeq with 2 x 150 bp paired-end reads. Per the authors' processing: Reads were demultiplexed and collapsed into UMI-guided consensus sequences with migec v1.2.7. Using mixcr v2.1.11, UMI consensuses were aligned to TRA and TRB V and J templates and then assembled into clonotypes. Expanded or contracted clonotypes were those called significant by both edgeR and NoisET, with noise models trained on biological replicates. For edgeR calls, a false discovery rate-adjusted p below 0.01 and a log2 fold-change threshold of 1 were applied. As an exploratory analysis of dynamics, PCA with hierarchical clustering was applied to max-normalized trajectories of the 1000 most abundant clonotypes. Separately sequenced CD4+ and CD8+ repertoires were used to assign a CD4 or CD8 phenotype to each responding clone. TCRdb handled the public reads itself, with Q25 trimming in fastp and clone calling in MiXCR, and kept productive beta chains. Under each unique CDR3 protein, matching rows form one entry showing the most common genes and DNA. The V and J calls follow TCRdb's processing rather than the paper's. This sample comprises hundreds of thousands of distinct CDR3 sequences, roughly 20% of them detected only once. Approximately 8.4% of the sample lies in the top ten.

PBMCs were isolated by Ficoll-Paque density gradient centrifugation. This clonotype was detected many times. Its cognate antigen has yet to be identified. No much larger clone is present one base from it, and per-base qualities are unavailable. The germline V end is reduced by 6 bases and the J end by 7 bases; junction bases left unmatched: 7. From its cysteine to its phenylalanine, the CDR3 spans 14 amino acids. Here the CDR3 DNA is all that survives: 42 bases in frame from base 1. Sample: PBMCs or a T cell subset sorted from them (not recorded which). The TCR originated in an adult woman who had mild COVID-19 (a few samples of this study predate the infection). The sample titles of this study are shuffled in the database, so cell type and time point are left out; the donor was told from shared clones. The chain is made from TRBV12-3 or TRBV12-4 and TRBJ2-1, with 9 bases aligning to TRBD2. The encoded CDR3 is CASRKREEGNEQFF. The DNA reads TGTGCCAGCAGAAAGCGGGAGGAGGGGAATGAGCAGTTCTTC.